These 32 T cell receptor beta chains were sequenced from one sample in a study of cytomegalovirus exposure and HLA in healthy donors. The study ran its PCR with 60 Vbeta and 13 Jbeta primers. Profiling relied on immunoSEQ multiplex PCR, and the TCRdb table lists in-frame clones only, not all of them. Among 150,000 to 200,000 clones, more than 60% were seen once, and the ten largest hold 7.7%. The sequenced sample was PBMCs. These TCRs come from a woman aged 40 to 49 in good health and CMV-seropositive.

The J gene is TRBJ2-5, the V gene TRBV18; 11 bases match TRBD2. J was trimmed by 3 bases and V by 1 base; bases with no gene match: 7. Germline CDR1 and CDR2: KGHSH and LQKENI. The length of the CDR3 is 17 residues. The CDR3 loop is CASSPLGVAGGEETQYF. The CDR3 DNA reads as TGTGCCAGCTCACCACTCGGAGTAGCGGGAGGGGAAGAGACCCAGTACTTC. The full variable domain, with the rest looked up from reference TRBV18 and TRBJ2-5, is NAGVMQNPRHLVRRRGQEARLRCSPMKGHSHVYWYRQLPEEGLKFMVYLQKENIIDESGMPKERFSAEFPKEGPSILRIQQVVRGDSAAYFCASSPLGVAGGEETQYFGPGTRLLVL.

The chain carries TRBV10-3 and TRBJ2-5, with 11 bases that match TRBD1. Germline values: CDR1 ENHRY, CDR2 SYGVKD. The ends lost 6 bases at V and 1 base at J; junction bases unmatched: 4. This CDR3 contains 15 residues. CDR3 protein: CAISTGTGGQETQYF. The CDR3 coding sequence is TGTGCCATCAGCACCGGGACAGGGGGCCAAGAGACCCAGTACTTC.

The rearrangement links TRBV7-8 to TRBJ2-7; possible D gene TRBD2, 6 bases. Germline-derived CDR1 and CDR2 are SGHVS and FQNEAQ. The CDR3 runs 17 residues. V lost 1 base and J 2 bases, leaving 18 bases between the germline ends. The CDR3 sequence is CASSLVDIGRGAYEQYF. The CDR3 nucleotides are TGTGCCAGCAGCTTAGTTGACATTGGGCGGGGCGCCTACGAGCAGTACTTC.

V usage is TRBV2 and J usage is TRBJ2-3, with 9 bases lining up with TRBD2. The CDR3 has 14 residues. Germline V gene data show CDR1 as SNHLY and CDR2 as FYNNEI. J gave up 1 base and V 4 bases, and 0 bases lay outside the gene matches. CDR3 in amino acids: CASSGLAGTDTQYF. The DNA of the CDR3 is TGTGCCAGCAGTGGACTAGCGGGCACAGATACGCAGTATTTT.

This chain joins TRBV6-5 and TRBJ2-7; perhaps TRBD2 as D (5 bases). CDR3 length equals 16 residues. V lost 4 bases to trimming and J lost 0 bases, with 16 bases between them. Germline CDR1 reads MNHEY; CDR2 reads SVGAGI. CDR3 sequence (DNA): TGTGCCAGCAGTTCACTTCCTCCGGGAAGCTCCTACGAGCAGTACTTC. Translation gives CASSSLPPGSSYEQYF.

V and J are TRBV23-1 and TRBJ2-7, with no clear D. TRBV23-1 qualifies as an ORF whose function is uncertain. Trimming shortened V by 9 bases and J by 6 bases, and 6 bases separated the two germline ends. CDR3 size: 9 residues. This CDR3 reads CARGPEQYF. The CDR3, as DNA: TGCGCCAGGGGCCCCGAGCAGTACTTC.

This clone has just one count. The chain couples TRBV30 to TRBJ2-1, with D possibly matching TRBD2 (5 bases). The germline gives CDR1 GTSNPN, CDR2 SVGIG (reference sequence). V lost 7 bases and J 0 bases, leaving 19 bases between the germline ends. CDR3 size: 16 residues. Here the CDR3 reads CAFGDGGFPSYNEQFF. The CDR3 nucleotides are TGTGCCTTTGGGGATGGCGGGTTCCCCTCCTACAATGAGCAGTTCTTC. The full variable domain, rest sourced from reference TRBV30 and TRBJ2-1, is SQTIHQWPATLVQPVGSPLSLECTVEGTSNPNLYWYRQAAGRGLQLLFYSVGIGQISSEVPQNLSASRPQDRQFILSSKKLLLSDSGFYLCAFGDGGFPSYNEQFFGPGTRLTVL.

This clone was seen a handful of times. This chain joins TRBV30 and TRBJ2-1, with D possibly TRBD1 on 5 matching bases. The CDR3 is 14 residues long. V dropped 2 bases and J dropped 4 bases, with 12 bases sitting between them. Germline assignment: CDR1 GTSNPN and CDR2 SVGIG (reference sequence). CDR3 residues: CAWSPGAIYNEQFF. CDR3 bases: TGTGCCTGGAGTCCTGGGGCCATTTACAATGAGCAGTTCTTC. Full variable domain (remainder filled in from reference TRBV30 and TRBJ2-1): SQTIHQWPATLVQPVGSPLSLECTVEGTSNPNLYWYRQAAGRGLQLLFYSVGIGQISSEVPQNLSASRPQDRQFILSSKKLLLSDSGFYLCAWSPGAIYNEQFFGPGTRLTVL.

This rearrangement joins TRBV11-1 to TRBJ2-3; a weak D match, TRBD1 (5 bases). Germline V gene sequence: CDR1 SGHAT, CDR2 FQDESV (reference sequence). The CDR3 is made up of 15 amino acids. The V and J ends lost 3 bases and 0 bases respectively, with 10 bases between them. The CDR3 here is CASSFSRVSTDTQYF. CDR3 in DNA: TGTGCCAGCAGCTTCTCCAGGGTGAGCACAGATACGCAGTATTTT.

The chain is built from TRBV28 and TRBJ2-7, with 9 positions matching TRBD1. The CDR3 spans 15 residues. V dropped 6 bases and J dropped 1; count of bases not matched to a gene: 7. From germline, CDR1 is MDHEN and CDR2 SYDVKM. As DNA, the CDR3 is TGTGCCAGCAGATCTCCGGGACAGGGTTCCTACGAGCAGTACTTC. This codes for CASRSPGQGSYEQYF.

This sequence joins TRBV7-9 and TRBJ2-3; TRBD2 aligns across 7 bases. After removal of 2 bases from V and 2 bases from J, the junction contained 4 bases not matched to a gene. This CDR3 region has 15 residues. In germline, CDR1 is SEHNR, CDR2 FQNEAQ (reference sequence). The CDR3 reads CASSLKRDFTDTQYF. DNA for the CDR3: TGTGCCAGCAGCTTAAAGCGGGACTTCACAGATACGCAGTATTTT.

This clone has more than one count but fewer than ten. The CDR3 reads CASSDLGTGDYTF. CDR3 in DNA: TGTGCCAGCAGTGATCTGGGGACTGGGGACTACACCTTC. This chain uses TRBV6-1 with TRBJ1-2; weak D call: TRBD1 (5 bases). V dropped 3 bases and J dropped 10 bases, with 15 bases sitting between them. CDR1 is MNHNS, CDR2 SASEGT, per germline. The CDR3 contains 13 residues.

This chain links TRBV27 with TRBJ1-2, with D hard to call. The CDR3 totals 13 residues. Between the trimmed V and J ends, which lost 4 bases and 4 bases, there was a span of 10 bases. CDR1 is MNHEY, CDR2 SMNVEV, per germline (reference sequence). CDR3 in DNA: TGTGCCAGCAGTTCGGGTCGGCCCTATGGCTACACCTTC. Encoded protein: CASSSGRPYGYTF.

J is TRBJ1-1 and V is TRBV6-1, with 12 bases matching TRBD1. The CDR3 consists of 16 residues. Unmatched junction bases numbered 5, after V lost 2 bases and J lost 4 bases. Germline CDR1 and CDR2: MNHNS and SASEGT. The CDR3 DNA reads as TGTGCCAGCAGTGAACCGGGACAGGGGGCCGGCACTGAAGCTTTCTTT. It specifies CASSEPGQGAGTEAFF.

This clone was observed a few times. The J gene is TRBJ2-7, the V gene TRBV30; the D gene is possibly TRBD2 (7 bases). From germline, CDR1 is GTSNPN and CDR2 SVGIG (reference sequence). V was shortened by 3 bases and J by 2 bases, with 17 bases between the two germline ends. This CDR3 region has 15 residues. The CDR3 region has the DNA TGTGCCTGGAGGGGGAGGGGGGGCGCAGCCTACGAGCAGTACTTC. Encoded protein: CAWRGRGGAAYEQYF.

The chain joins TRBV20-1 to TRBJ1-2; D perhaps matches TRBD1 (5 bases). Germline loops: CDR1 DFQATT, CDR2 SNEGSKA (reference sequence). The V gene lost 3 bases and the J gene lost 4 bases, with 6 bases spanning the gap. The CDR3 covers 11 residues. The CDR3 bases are TGCAGTGCTAGCCAGGGCTATGGCTACACCTTC. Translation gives CSASQGYGYTF.

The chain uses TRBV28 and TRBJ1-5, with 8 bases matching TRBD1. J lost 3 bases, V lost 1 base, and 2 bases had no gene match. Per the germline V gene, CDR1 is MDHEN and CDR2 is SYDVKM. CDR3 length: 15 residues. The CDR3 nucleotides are TGTGCCAGCAGTTTATCAGGGGGCGCCAATCAGCCCCAGCATTTT. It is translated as CASSLSGGANQPQHF.

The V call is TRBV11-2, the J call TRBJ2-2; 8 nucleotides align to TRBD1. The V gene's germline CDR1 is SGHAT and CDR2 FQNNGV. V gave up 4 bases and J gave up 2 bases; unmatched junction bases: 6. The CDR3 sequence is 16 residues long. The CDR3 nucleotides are TGTGCCAGCAGCTCCTACGGACAGGGAAACACCGGGGAGCTGTTTTTT. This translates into CASSSYGQGNTGELFF.

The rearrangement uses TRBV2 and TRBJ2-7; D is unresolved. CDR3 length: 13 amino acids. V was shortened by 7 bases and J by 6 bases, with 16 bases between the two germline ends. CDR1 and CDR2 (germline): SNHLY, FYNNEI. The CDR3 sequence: CASIQRSLGEQYF. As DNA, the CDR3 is TGTGCCAGCATTCAGCGCTCCTTAGGCGAGCAGTACTTC.

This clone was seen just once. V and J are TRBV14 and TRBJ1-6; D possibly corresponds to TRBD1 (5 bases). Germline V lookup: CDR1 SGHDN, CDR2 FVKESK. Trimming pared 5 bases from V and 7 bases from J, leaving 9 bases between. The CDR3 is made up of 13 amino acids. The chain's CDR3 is CASSSGGNSPLHF. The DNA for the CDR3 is TGTGCCAGCAGCTCCGGGGGGAATTCACCCCTCCACTTT. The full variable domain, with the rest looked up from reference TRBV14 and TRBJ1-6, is EAGVTQFPSHSVIEKGQTVTLRCDPISGHDNLYWYRRVMGKEIKFLLHFVKESKQDESGMPNNRFLAERTGGTYSTLKVQPAELEDSGVYFCASSSGGNSPLHFGNGTRLTVT.

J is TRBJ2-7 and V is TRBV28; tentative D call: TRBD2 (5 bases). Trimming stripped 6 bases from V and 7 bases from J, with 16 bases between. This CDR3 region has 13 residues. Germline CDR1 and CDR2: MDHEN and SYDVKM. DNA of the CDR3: TGTGCCAGCAGACCCGGCCCGGGAAGGGAGCAGTACTTC. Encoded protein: CASRPGPGREQYF.

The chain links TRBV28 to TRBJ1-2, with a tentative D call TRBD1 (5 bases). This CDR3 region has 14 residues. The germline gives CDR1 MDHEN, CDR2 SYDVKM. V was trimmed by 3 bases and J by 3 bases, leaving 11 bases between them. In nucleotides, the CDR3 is TGTGCCAGCAGTTTGGGGCAGACGGACTATGGCTACACCTTC. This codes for CASSLGQTDYGYTF.

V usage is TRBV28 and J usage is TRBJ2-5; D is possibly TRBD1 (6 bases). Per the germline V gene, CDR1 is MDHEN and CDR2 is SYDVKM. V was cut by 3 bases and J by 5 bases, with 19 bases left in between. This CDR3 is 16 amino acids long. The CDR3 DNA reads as TGTGCCAGCAGTTTTGGGGACACCAGATTGGTTGAGACCCAGTACTTC. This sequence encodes CASSFGDTRLVETQYF.

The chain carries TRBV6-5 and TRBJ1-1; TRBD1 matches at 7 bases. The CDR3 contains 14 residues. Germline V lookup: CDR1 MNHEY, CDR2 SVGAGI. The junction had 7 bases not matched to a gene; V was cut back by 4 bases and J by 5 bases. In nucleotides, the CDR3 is TGTGCCAGCAGTTGGGACAGCGCTCGAACTGAAGCTTTCTTT. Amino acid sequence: CASSWDSARTEAFF.

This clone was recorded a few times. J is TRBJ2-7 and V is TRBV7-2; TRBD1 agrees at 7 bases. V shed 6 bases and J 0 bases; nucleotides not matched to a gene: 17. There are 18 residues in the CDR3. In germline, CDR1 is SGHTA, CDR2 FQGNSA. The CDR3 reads CASRSKGLGQESSYEQYF. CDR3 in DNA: TGTGCCAGCAGGTCTAAAGGACTCGGACAGGAGAGCTCCTACGAGCAGTACTTC.

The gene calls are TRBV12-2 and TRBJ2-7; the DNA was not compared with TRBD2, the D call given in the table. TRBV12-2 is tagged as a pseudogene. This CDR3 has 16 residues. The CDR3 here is CASRISRTSGSHEQYF. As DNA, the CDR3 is TGTGCAAGTCGCATTAGTCGGACTAGCGGGAGCCACGAGCAGTACTTC.

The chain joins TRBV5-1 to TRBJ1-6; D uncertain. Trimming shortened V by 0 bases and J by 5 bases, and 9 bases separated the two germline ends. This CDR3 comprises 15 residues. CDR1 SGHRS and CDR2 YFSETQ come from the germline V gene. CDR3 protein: CASSLDRRNNSPLHF. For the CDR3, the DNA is TGCGCCAGCAGCTTGGATCGGCGGAATAATTCACCCCTCCACTTT.

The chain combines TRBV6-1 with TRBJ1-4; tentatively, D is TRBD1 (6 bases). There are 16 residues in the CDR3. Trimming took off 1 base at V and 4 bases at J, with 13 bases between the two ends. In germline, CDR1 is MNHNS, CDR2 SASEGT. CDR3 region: CASSEVGTPNNEKLFF. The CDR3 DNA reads TGTGCCAGCAGTGAAGTAGGGACACCTAATAATGAAAAACTGTTTTTT.

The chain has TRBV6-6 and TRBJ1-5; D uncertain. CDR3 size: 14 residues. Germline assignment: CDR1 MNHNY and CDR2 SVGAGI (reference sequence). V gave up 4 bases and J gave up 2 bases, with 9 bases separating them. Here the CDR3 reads CASSSTSGNQPQHF. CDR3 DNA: TGTGCCAGCAGTTCTACGAGTGGCAATCAGCCCCAGCATTTT.

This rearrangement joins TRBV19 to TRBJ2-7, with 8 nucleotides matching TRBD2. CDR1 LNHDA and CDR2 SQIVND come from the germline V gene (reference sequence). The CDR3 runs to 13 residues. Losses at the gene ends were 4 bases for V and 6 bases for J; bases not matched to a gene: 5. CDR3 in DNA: TGTGCCAGTAGTACCACGCGGGGGGCCGAGCAGTACTTC. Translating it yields CASSTTRGAEQYF.

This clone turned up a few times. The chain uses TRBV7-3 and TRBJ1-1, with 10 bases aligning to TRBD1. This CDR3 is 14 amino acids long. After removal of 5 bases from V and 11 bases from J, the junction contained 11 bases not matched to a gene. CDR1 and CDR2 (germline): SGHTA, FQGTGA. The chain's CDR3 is CASSPRGTGESAFF. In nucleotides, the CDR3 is TGTGCCAGCAGCCCGCGGGGGACAGGGGAGTCGGCTTTCTTT. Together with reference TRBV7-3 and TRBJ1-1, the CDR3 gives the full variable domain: GAGVSQTPSNKVTEKGKYVELRCDPISGHTALYWYRQSLGQGPEFLIYFQGTGAADDSGLPNDRFFAVRPEGSVSTLKIQRTERGDSAVYLCASSPRGTGESAFFGQGTRLTVV.

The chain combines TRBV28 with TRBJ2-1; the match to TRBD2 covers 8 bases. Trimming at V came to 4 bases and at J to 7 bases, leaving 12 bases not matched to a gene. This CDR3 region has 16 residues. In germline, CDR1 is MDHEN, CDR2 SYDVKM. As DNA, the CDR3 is TGTGCCAGCAGTTCCCCATCCAGCGGGAGTGTGAATGAGCAGTTCTTC. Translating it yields CASSSPSSGSVNEQFF.